This TCR beta chain was profiled in a study of CD8 T cells in Susac syndrome. Random hexamers primed reverse transcription of 0.5 to 1 ug RNA. TCR beta CDR3 was amplified by immunoSEQ multiplex PCR. This amplification extended across 54 Vbeta and 13 Jbeta segments. TCRdb called the immunoSEQ multiplex PCR reads again in MiXCR, with one record for every CDR3 protein. The table shows 120,000 to 150,000 distinct CDR3 sequences, with approximately 95% occurring only once. Sequencing targeted TCR beta in T cells from blood (CD8+ and CD4+). The CDR3 has 15 amino acids. Trimming stripped 2 bases from V and 7 bases from J, with 15 bases between.

This chain connects TRBV23-1 to TRBJ1-5; D unresolved. TRBV23-1 is designated an ORF whose function remains uncertain. The TCR originated in a human donor in good health. Sequencing used CD8+ T cells from PBMCs. This chain's CDR3 is CASSQPPSMRQPQHF. CDR3 nucleotides: TGCGCCAGCAGTCAACCGCCGTCGATGCGGCAGCCCCAGCATTTT.